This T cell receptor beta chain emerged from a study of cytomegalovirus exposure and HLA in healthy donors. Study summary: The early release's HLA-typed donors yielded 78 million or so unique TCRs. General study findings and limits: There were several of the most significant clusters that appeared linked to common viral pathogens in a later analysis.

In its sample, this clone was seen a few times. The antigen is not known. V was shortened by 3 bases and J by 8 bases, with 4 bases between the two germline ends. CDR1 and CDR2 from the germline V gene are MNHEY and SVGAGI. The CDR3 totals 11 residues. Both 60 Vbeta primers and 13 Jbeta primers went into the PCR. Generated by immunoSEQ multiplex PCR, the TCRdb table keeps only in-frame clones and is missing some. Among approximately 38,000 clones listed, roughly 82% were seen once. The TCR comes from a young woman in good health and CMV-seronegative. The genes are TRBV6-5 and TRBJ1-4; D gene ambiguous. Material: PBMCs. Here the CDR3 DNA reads TGTGCCAGCAGTTATTCGGAAAAACTGTTTTTT. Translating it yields CASSYSEKLFF.